A selection of T cell receptor beta chains follows, all from one sample in a study of cytomegalovirus exposure and HLA in healthy donors. The data were produced by immunoSEQ multiplex PCR, yet TCRdb's version contains in-frame clones alone and is incomplete. In the table there are over 200,000 clones, roughly four fifths of which are singletons. The sample was PBMCs. The receptors stem from a woman aged 35 to 49 in good health and CMV-seronegative. The CDR3 runs from the conserved cysteine through the conserved F or W. The order of the fields is J gene, clone size, V gene, D gene, CDR3 DNA, CDR3 protein. A D gene is named only where the DNA matches it firmly. Clone sizes are given selectively: once, few, many, or a class where the clone is expanded.

j_call: TRBJ1-5
clone_size: NA
v_call: TRBV18
d_call: NA
cdr3_nt: TGTGCCAGCTCACCATCACAGGGCCAAGGGCAGCCCCAGCATTTT
cdr3_aa: CASSPSQGQGQPQHF

j_call: TRBJ1-1
clone_size: NA
v_call: TRBV5-6
d_call: NA
cdr3_nt: TGTGCCAGCAATCTCCTCGGTGGGAAAACTAGGACTGAACCTTTCTTT
cdr3_aa: CASNLLGGKTRTEPFF

j_call: TRBJ2-3
clone_size: NA
v_call: TRBV7-3
d_call: NA
cdr3_nt: TGTGCCAGCAGTTCCCCCCTCGGTACGCAGTATTTT
cdr3_aa: CASSSPLGTQYF

j_call: TRBJ1-3
clone_size: NA
v_call: TRBV7-8
d_call: NA
cdr3_nt: TGTGCCAGCAGAGACTTACGGGAGATCACCTCTGGAAACACCATATATTTT
cdr3_aa: CASRDLREITSGNTIYF

j_call: TRBJ1-2
clone_size: NA
v_call: TRBV5-1
d_call: NA
cdr3_nt: TGCGCCAGCAGCTTAGGGGACTCGCGTGGCTACACCTTC
cdr3_aa: CASSLGDSRGYTF

j_call: TRBJ1-2
clone_size: NA
v_call: TRBV13
d_call: NA
cdr3_nt: TGTGCCAGCAGCTTAGGGACTTCAGACGGCTACACCTTC
cdr3_aa: CASSLGTSDGYTF

j_call: TRBJ1-5
clone_size: NA
v_call: TRBV19
d_call: NA
cdr3_nt: TGTGCCAGTAGTACCCAGACGGGACAGCCCCAGCATTTT
cdr3_aa: CASSTQTGQPQHF

j_call: TRBJ2-1
clone_size: few
v_call: TRBV30
d_call: NA
cdr3_nt: TGTGCCTGGAGTCCAGGTCAGGGCTATGAGCAGTTCTTC
cdr3_aa: CAWSPGQGYEQFF

j_call: TRBJ1-1
clone_size: few
v_call: TRBV7-3
d_call: NA
cdr3_nt: TGTGCCAGCAGCTTAGCAGGGATGGACACTGAAGCTTTCTTT
cdr3_aa: CASSLAGMDTEAFF

j_call: TRBJ1-5
clone_size: NA
v_call: TRBV13
d_call: TRBD1
cdr3_nt: TGTGCCAGCAGCCGGGACAGGTCCAATCAGCCCCAGCATTTT
cdr3_aa: CASSRDRSNQPQHF

j_call: TRBJ2-6
clone_size: NA
v_call: TRBV7-2
d_call: TRBD2
cdr3_nt: TGTGCCAGCAGCCCCGGACTAGCGGGGTCTGGGGCCAACGTCCTGACTTTC
cdr3_aa: CASSPGLAGSGANVLTF

j_call: TRBJ1-1
clone_size: NA
v_call: TRBV5-5
d_call: NA
cdr3_nt: TGTGCCAGCAGCTTGTCTAACACTGAAGCTTTCTTT
cdr3_aa: CASSLSNTEAFF

j_call: TRBJ1-2
clone_size: once
v_call: TRBV5-1
d_call: NA
cdr3_nt: TGCGCCAGCAGCTTGGGTACCGGGGGAGTGGGTGGCTACACCTTC
cdr3_aa: CASSLGTGGVGGYTF

j_call: TRBJ1-1
clone_size: NA
v_call: TRBV7-9
d_call: NA
cdr3_nt: TGTGCCAGCAGCTGGCAGAACACTGAAGCTTTCTTT
cdr3_aa: CASSWQNTEAFF

j_call: TRBJ1-2
clone_size: NA
v_call: TRBV30
d_call: NA
cdr3_nt: TGTGCCTGGAGGTCCTTGTCCGGGACCGCGGGGGGCTACACCTTC
cdr3_aa: CAWRSLSGTAGGYTF

j_call: TRBJ1-1
clone_size: NA
v_call: TRBV6-1
d_call: TRBD1
cdr3_nt: TGTGCCAGCAGTGAGGGGCAGGGGGCTGAGACTGAAGCTTTCTTT
cdr3_aa: CASSEGQGAETEAFF

j_call: TRBJ1-5
clone_size: once
v_call: TRBV28
d_call: TRBD1
cdr3_nt: TGTGCCAGCAGTTTACTCCGACAGGGTGGCAATCAGCCCCAGCATTTT
cdr3_aa: CASSLLRQGGNQPQHF

j_call: TRBJ1-3
clone_size: few
v_call: TRBV5-6
d_call: NA
cdr3_nt: TGTGCCAGCAGCACGACACGTGGAAACACCATATATTTT
cdr3_aa: CASSTTRGNTIYF

j_call: TRBJ2-7
clone_size: few
v_call: TRBV18
d_call: TRBD1
cdr3_nt: TGTGCCAGCTCAAAAGACAGGGGCTACGAGCAGTACTTC
cdr3_aa: CASSKDRGYEQYF

j_call: TRBJ1-4
clone_size: few
v_call: TRBV4-3
d_call: NA
cdr3_nt: TGCGCCAGCAGCCAAGCAGACAGGCCGGAAAAACTGTTTTTT
cdr3_aa: CASSQADRPEKLFF

j_call: TRBJ1-1
clone_size: NA
v_call: TRBV30
d_call: NA
cdr3_nt: TGTGCCTGGAGTACAGGGATGAACACTGAAGCTTTCTTT
cdr3_aa: CAWSTGMNTEAFF

j_call: TRBJ1-5
clone_size: NA
v_call: TRBV18
d_call: TRBD1
cdr3_nt: TGTGCCAGCTCACCACTGGGACAGGATCAGCCCCAGCATTTT
cdr3_aa: CASSPLGQDQPQHF

j_call: TRBJ1-1
clone_size: few
v_call: TRBV2
d_call: NA
cdr3_nt: TGTGCCAGCAGTCCCTCGACCGGGAGACGGATGAACACTGAAGCTTTCTTT
cdr3_aa: CASSPSTGRRMNTEAFF

j_call: TRBJ2-1
clone_size: NA
v_call: TRBV4-3
d_call: TRBD1
cdr3_nt: TGCGCCAGCAGCCAATCAGGGACAGGGGACTACAATGAGCAGTTCTTC
cdr3_aa: CASSQSGTGDYNEQFF

j_call: TRBJ2-2
clone_size: NA
v_call: TRBV6-4
d_call: TRBD1
cdr3_nt: TGTGCCAGCAGTGCCCGGACAGGGGCAAACGGGGAGCTGTTTTTT
cdr3_aa: CASSARTGANGELFF

j_call: TRBJ1-5
clone_size: NA
v_call: TRBV27
d_call: TRBD1
cdr3_nt: TGTGCCAGCAGTTTCACCGGGACAGGGGGCTCTCAGCCCCAGCATTTT
cdr3_aa: CASSFTGTGGSQPQHF

j_call: TRBJ1-5
clone_size: NA
v_call: TRBV5-5
d_call: NA
cdr3_nt: TGTGCCAGCAGCTTGACAGGGCCACAACACCAGCATTTT
cdr3_aa: CASSLTGPQHQHF

j_call: TRBJ2-1
clone_size: NA
v_call: TRBV6-5
d_call: NA
cdr3_nt: TGTGCCGCTGGCCGCAATGAGCAGTTCTTC
cdr3_aa: CAAGRNEQFF

j_call: TRBJ1-4
clone_size: few
v_call: TRBV6-5
d_call: TRBD1
cdr3_nt: TGTGCCAGCAGTCGGACAGGGACTTCCGAAAAACTGTTTTTT
cdr3_aa: CASSRTGTSEKLFF

j_call: TRBJ1-4
clone_size: NA
v_call: TRBV7-9
d_call: NA
cdr3_nt: TGTGCCAGCAGCTTCTCCGGAGGGGCGAGACGAGAAAAACTGTTTTTT
cdr3_aa: CASSFSGGARREKLFF

j_call: TRBJ2-5
clone_size: NA
v_call: TRBV10-3
d_call: TRBD2
cdr3_nt: TGTGCCACCCGGATCGGGCGGGGGGCCTATCTCCAAGAGACCCAGTACTTC
cdr3_aa: CATRIGRGAYLQETQYF

j_call: TRBJ1-1
clone_size: NA
v_call: TRBV19
d_call: NA
cdr3_nt: TGTGCCAGTAGTCCCCAGGGCGGGATGAACACTGAAGCTTTCTTT
cdr3_aa: CASSPQGGMNTEAFF

j_call: TRBJ1-1
clone_size: NA
v_call: TRBV19
d_call: TRBD1
cdr3_nt: TGTGCCAGTAGTATAGGGGGGAGGGACAGGGGGAACACTGAAGCTTTCTTT
cdr3_aa: CASSIGGRDRGNTEAFF

j_call: TRBJ2-1
clone_size: NA
v_call: TRBV30
d_call: TRBD1
cdr3_nt: TGTGCCTCAAGACCCGGGACAGGAATTTACAATGAGCAGTTCTTC
cdr3_aa: CASRPGTGIYNEQFF

j_call: TRBJ2-2
clone_size: once
v_call: TRBV5-1
d_call: TRBD2
cdr3_nt: TGCGCCAGCAGCTTGAAAGCGGGGGACACCGGGGAGCTGTTTTTT
cdr3_aa: CASSLKAGDTGELFF